This T cell receptor beta chain appears in the sequencing data of a study of blood T cell repertoires in COVID-19. In the study overall: Acute and convalescent COVID-19 samples came from the United States, Italy and Spain. Nucleic acid was either cDNA or gDNA, and it came from T cells, B-cell-depleted T cells, or PBMCs.

Libraries were prepared by immunoSEQ multiplex PCR; TCRdb keeps only in-frame clonotypes and omits some of them. The sample has tens of thousands of clones; more than 75% are singletons. The TCR originated in a human donor in a cohort sampled during active COVID-19. The sequenced sample was peripheral blood.

The CDR3 reads CAISESAAGGTEQYF. The CDR3 nucleotides read TGTGCCATCAGTGAGTCCGCTGCTGGGGGGACCGAGCAGTACTTC. The chain is built from TRBV10-3 and TRBJ2-7, with D maybe TRBD2 (6 bases). Trimming removed 0 bases at V and 6 bases at J, with 15 bases between. The CDR3 runs to 15 residues. CDR1 is ENHRY and CDR2 is SYGVKD in the germline V gene.